The rows below give T cell receptor beta chains drawn from one sample of a study of blood T cell repertoires in COVID-19. The method was immunoSEQ multiplex PCR; TCRdb's version includes in-frame clones alone and lacks a portion of them. The sample lists more than 90,000 clones, roughly 84% occurring once. The specimen was peripheral blood. These receptors all stem from a woman in her seventies with acute or convalescent COVID-19. Each CDR3 is given with its conserved first and last residue. The order of the fields is V gene, J gene, CDR3 protein.

TRBV6-5,TRBJ2-2,CASGRGTGELFF
TRBV28,TRBJ1-1,CASSVLRGRVREAFF
TRBV29-1,TRBJ2-1,CSVESLVSEQFF
TRBV29-1,TRBJ1-2,CSVEGDRDHYGYTF
TRBV11-2,TRBJ2-2,CASSSEGGELFF
TRBV10-3,TRBJ2-3,CAIRFQGTSTDTQYF
TRBV10-3,TRBJ2-3,CAISELSGEGTDTQYF
TRBV19,TRBJ1-2,CASKPTGFGYTF
TRBV18,TRBJ2-1,CASSPPLWREDYNEQFF
TRBV6-5,TRBJ2-7,CASTPGTTFMGEQYF
TRBV6-1,TRBJ1-2,CASSDTQASVHGYTF
TRBV5-4,TRBJ2-7,CASSLWGPSYEQYF
TRBV7-8,TRBJ1-3,CASSPRPPSGNTIYF
TRBV6-1,TRBJ1-5,CASSEGAFLRSNQPQHF
TRBV27,TRBJ1-3,CASSARGATGDTIYF
TRBV6-6,TRBJ2-7,CASSLLAGASSYEQYF
TRBV5-5,TRBJ2-2,CASSLEGSGAALDTGELFF
TRBV6-6,TRBJ1-1,CASRFQGAGANTEAFF
TRBV10-3,TRBJ2-3,CAIATGLGTDTQYF
TRBV5-8,TRBJ1-2,CASSATGLAYTF
TRBV30,TRBJ2-7,CAWNVRPGTSGSAFYEQYF
TRBV6-1,TRBJ2-7,CASSERREQYF
TRBV28,TRBJ1-4,CASSGETGLGKLFF
TRBV19,TRBJ2-1,CASSISFRLAGGMNEQFF
TRBV19,TRBJ2-2,CASQTPNTGELFF
TRBV3-1/TRBV3-2,TRBJ2-5,CASSPLAGGETQYF
TRBV5-6,TRBJ2-4,CASSYQGQNIQYF
TRBV5-4,TRBJ1-4,CASSLTGEKLFF
TRBV14,TRBJ2-2,CASSYRTANTGELFF
TRBV27,TRBJ1-2,CASSPRTATYGYTF
TRBV19,TRBJ1-4,CASSGNRVSDEKLFF
TRBV2,TRBJ1-4,CASRGDTPGQKLFF
TRBV14,TRBJ1-3,CASSQDRGRGNTIYF
TRBV11-2,TRBJ1-5,CASSLQGAGNQPQHF
TRBV15,TRBJ1-2,CATSRDRGPNYGYTF
TRBV7-2,TRBJ2-7,CASSQAGDLYEQYF
TRBV6-5,TRBJ2-1,CASRSGGAAGEQFF
TRBV19,TRBJ2-3,CASSIPSGLAGRQYF
TRBV2,TRBJ2-6,CASSRWTSGSGANVLTF
TRBV10-3,TRBJ2-3,CAISARDADTQYF
TRBV6-5,TRBJ2-5,CASRPPLAGQETQYF
TRBV5-1,TRBJ2-7,CASTPQPLTGGYEQYF
TRBV10-2,TRBJ1-6,CASSESRGAGRTPLHF
TRBV29-1,TRBJ1-2,CSVAETGMGVWTF
TRBV6-5,TRBJ2-7,CASRQGGTYEQYF
TRBV9,TRBJ1-1,CASSVDWSWTEAFF
TRBV7-9,TRBJ2-1,CASSLTSGGADEQFF
TRBV3-1/TRBV3-2,TRBJ2-5,CASSQGTGQETQYF
TRBV11-2,TRBJ1-2,CASSPSLGQGGVGGYTF
TRBV7-3,TRBJ2-3,CASRDRVGDTQYF
TRBV30,TRBJ1-1,CASTGQGLLNTEAFF